The 10 T cell receptor beta chains listed next were all sequenced from one sample in a study of blood T cell repertoires in COVID-19. Profiling relied on immunoSEQ multiplex PCR, and the TCRdb table lists in-frame clones only, not all of them. The sample lists about 160,000 clones; 65% to 90% were seen once. The sequenced material came from peripheral blood. The receptors were gathered from a man between 65 and 85 years old with acute or convalescent COVID-19.

The genes are TRBV3-1 (or the pseudogene TRBV3-2) and TRBJ2-5; maybe TRBD2 (5 bases). The CDR3 totals 15 residues. CDR1 and CDR2 from the germline V gene are LGHDT and YNNKEL (reference sequence). V was shortened by 0 bases and J by 3 bases, with 11 bases between the two germline ends. The CDR3 nucleotides are TGTGCCAGCAGCCAAGATGGGCTAGCAGAAGAGACCCAGTACTTC. Translation: CASSQDGLAEETQYF.

This rearrangement joins TRBV11-3 to TRBJ1-2, with TRBD1 as a possible D gene (6 bases). V lost 0 bases and J lost 5, with 16 bases in between. The CDR3 has 16 residues. Germline V gene lookup returns CDR1 SGHNT and CDR2 YENEEA. The CDR3 reads CASSLEGWGQLYGYTF. CDR3 nucleotides: TGTGCCAGCAGCTTAGAAGGTTGGGGGCAACTTTATGGCTACACCTTC.

The chain recombines TRBV4-3 with TRBJ2-1; D call uncertain. Germline CDR1 reads LGHNA; CDR2 reads YSLEER. Trimming removed 3 bases from V and 4 bases from J, with 16 bases in between. CDR3 length: 16 amino acids. For the CDR3, the DNA is TGCGCCAGCAGCCACCGGTTAAGCACCGGTTACAATGAGCAGTTCTTC. Protein product: CASSHRLSTGYNEQFF.

The V and J genes are TRBV7-2 and TRBJ2-7; TRBD1 matches at 7 bases. Looked up from germline, CDR1 is SGHTA and CDR2 is FQGNSA. J lost 5 bases, V lost 5 bases, and 12 bases had no gene match. The CDR3 is 15 amino acids. The CDR3: CASSGRQGQVNEQYF. Written as DNA, the CDR3 is TGTGCCAGCAGCGGCCGGCAAGGACAGGTGAACGAGCAGTACTTC.

The chain links TRBV7-2 to TRBJ2-7, with 10 bases identical to TRBD2. CDR1 and CDR2 from the germline V gene are SGHTA and FQGNSA. Trimming at V came to 1 base and at J to 0 bases, leaving 0 bases not matched to a gene. The CDR3 loop spans 15 amino acids. The CDR3 DNA reads as TGTGCCAGCAGCTTAGTAGCGGGAGGCTCCTACGAGCAGTACTTC. It codes for CASSLVAGGSYEQYF.

This chain joins TRBV27 and TRBJ2-5, with 7 bases matching TRBD2. This CDR3 contains 19 residues. V was pared by 5 bases and J by 5 bases, with 23 bases of the junction left unmatched. Germline-derived CDR1 and CDR2 are MNHEY and SMNVEV (reference sequence). The CDR3 region is CASSPIRGVRGSNWETQYF. The CDR3, as DNA: TGTGCCAGCAGTCCTATAAGGGGCGTTCGCGGGAGTAATTGGGAGACCCAGTACTTC.

The chain has TRBV6-1 and TRBJ1-2, with a possible D match to TRBD1 (6 bases). V lost 2 bases to trimming and J lost 13 bases, with 17 bases between them. This CDR3 is 13 amino acids long. Per germline, CDR1 MNHNS and CDR2 SASEGT. This chain's CDR3 is CASSELTRGMCTF. The CDR3, as DNA: TGTGCCAGCAGTGAACTAACCAGGGGAATGTGCACCTTC.

CDR3 bases: TGCGCCAGCAGCCAAGATTTCGGTTCCCCCCTCCACTTT. Translated: CASSQDFGSPLHF. The rearrangement uses TRBV4-3 and TRBJ1-6; D unclear. The V gene's germline CDR1 is LGHNA and CDR2 YSLEER. CDR3 length: 13 amino acids. Trimming took off 0 bases at V and 13 bases at J, with 10 bases between the two ends.

CDR3 bases: TGTGCCAGCAGCTCAGGGGGATATAATTCACCCCTCCACTTT. Its protein is CASSSGGYNSPLHF. The rearrangement uses TRBV7-2 and TRBJ1-6, with 7 bases that match TRBD1. The CDR3 has 14 amino acids. With 4 bases clipped from V and 4 bases from J, the junction kept 1 base outside the gene matches. Germline V gene data show CDR1 as SGHTA and CDR2 as FQGNSA.

V usage is TRBV6-1 and J usage is TRBJ2-1; 7 bases agree with TRBD2. V lost 2 bases to trimming and J lost 10 bases; unmatched junction nucleotides: 2. Germline CDR1 reads MNHNS; CDR2 reads SASEGT. CDR3 length: 12 residues. CDR3 DNA: TGTGCCAGCAGTGAACTAGCGGACGAGCAGTTCTTC. It translates to CASSELADEQFF.